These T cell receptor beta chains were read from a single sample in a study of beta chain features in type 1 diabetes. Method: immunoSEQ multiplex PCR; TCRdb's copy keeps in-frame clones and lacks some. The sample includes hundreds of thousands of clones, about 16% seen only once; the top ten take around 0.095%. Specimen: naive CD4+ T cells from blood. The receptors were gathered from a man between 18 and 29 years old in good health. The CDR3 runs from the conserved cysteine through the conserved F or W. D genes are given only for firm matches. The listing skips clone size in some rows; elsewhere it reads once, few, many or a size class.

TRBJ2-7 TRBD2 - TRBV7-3 CASSSAGGTEQYF TGTGCCAGCAGTTCTGCGGGAGGGACCGAGCAGTACTTC
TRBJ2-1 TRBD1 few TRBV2 CASSKGQGTKKQFF TGTGCCAGCAGTAAGGGACAGGGGACTAAGAAGCAGTTCTTC
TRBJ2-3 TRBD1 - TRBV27 CASSGLGQGATDTQYF TGTGCCAGCAGTGGACTCGGACAGGGGGCTACAGATACGCAGTATTTT
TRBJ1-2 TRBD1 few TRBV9 CASSGGDRNYGYTF TGTGCCAGCAGCGGTGGGGACAGGAATTATGGCTACACCTTC
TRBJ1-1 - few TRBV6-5 CASRESNTEAFF TGTGCCAGCAGAGAATCGAACACTGAAGCTTTCTTT
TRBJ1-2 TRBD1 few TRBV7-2 CASSSRTGANYGYTF TGTGCCAGCAGCTCGCGGACAGGCGCCAACTATGGCTACACCTTC
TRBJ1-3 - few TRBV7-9 CASSFSGTASGNTIYF TGTGCCAGCAGCTTCTCCGGGACGGCCTCTGGAAACACCATATATTTT
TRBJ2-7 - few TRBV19 CASSIAVGYEQYF TGTGCCAGTAGTATCGCGGTAGGTTACGAGCAGTACTTC
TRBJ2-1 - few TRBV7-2 CASSLGGRSYNEQFF TGTGCCAGCAGCTTAGGGGGGCGCTCCTACAATGAGCAGTTCTTC
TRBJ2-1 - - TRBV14 CASSPSGLGFGRYNEQFF TGTGCCAGCAGCCCAAGCGGTCTGGGTTTTGGCAGATACAATGAGCAGTTCTTC
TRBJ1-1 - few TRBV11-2 CASSLIGWRTFF TGTGCCAGCAGCCTGATAGGGTGGCGGACTTTCTTT
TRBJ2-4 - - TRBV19 CASSPWTVAKNIQYF TGTGCCAGTAGTCCGTGGACAGTAGCCAAAAACATTCAGTACTTC
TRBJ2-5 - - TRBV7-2 CASSSKETQYF TGTGCCAGCAGCTCGAAAGAGACCCAGTACTTC
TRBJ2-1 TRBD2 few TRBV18 CASSPTSGRTDEQFF TGTGCCAGCTCCCCAACTAGCGGGAGGACGGATGAGCAGTTCTTC
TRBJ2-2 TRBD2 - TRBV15 CATSAPPAGEWLNGELFF TGTGCCACCAGCGCCCCACCAGCGGGGGAATGGCTTAACGGGGAGCTGTTTTTT
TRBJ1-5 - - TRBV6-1 CASSNRVDNQPQHF TGTGCCAGCAGTAACAGGGTAGACAATCAGCCCCAGCATTTT
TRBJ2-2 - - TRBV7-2 CASSLSSITGELFF TGTGCCAGCAGCTTATCGTCAATCACCGGGGAGCTGTTTTTT
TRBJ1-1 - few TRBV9 CASSVNTNTEAFF TGTGCCAGCAGCGTTAACACGAACACTGAAGCTTTCTTT
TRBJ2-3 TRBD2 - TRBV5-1 CASSYSGRATIADTQYF TGCGCCAGCAGCTATAGCGGGAGGGCCACAATTGCAGATACGCAGTATTTT
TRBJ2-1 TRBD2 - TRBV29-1 CSVTSGRASEQFF TGCAGCGTTACTAGCGGGAGGGCCTCTGAGCAGTTCTTC
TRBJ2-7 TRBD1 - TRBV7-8 CASSLGGQGRGEQYF TGTGCCAGCAGCTTAGGCGGACAGGGAAGAGGCGAGCAGTACTTC
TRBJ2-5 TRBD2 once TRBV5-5 CASSLGLAKETQYF TGTGCCAGCAGCTTGGGACTAGCGAAAGAGACCCAGTACTTC
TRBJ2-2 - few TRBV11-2 CASSSSTGELFF TGTGCCAGCAGCTCTTCAACCGGGGAGCTGTTTTTT
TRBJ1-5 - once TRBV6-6 CASSYSEYNQPQHF TGTGCCAGCAGTTACTCGGAATACAATCAGCCCCAGCATTTT
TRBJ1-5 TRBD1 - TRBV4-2 CASSQRTGASQHF TGTGCCAGCAGCCAACGGACAGGGGCATCCCAGCATTTT
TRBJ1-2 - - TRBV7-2 CASSPDSWTYGYTF TGTGCCAGCAGCCCCGACAGTTGGACCTATGGCTACACCTTC
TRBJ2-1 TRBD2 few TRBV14 CASSQDVGGAPFYYNEQFF TGTGCCAGCAGCCAAGACGTCGGGGGGGCCCCCTTTTACTACAATGAGCAGTTCTTC
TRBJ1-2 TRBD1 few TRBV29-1 CSVEATGGTYGYTF TGCAGCGTTGAAGCTACAGGGGGCACCTATGGCTACACCTTC
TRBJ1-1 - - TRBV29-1 CSVAGRMNTEAFF TGCAGCGTTGCAGGGAGGATGAACACTGAAGCTTTCTTT
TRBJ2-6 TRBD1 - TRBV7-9 CASSQGQGSSGANVLTF TGTGCCAGCAGCCAGGGACAGGGGAGCTCTGGGGCCAACGTCCTGACTTTC
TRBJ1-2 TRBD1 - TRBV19 CASKDRVGDGYTF TGTGCCAGTAAAGACAGGGTCGGCGATGGCTACACCTTC
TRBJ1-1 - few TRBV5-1 CASSPVVGSPMNTEAFF TGCGCCAGCAGCCCTGTAGTAGGCTCACCCATGAACACTGAAGCTTTCTTT
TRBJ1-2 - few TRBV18 CASSPAADYGYTF TGTGCCAGCTCACCGGCAGCAGACTATGGCTACACCTTC
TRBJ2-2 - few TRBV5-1 CASSPSDTGELFF TGCGCCAGCAGCCCCTCTGACACCGGGGAGCTGTTTTTT
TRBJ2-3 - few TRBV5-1 CASSFTTSTDTQYF TGCGCCAGCAGCTTCACTACTAGCACAGATACGCAGTATTTT
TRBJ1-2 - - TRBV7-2 CASSLEGIRYGYTF TGTGCCAGCAGCTTAGAAGGGATTCGGTATGGCTACACCTTC
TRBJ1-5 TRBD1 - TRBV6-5 CASSRRDSGQPQHF TGTGCCAGCAGTCGGAGGGACAGCGGTCAGCCCCAGCATTTT
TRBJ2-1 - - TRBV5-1 CASSLPGGNEQFF TGCGCCAGCAGCTTGCCAGGAGGCAATGAGCAGTTCTTC
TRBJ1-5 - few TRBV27 CASSFGGSQPQHF TGTGCCAGCAGTTTCGGGGGTAGTCAGCCCCAGCATTTT
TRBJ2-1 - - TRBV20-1 CSALTTREQFF TGCAGTGCTCTGACGACTCGGGAGCAGTTCTTC
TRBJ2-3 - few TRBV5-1 CASSSRDTQYF TGCGCCAGCAGCTCGAGAGATACGCAGTATTTT
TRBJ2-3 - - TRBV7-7 CASSLEASSTDTQYF TGTGCCAGCAGCTTAGAAGCCTCTAGCACAGATACGCAGTATTTT
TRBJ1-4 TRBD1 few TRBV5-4 CASRPGTATNEKLFF TGTGCCAGCAGGCCCGGGACAGCAACTAATGAAAAACTGTTTTTT
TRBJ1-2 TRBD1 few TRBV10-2 CASSLRQGNYGYTF TGCGCCAGCAGTCTTCGACAGGGCAACTATGGCTACACCTTC
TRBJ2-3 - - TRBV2 CASSPGDTQYF TGTGCCAGCTCCCCTGGGGATACGCAGTATTTT
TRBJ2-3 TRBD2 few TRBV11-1 CASSRRSGSSTDTQYF TGTGCCAGCAGCCGTAGGAGCGGGAGTAGCACAGATACGCAGTATTTT
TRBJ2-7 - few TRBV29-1 CSVEASGTPGGEQYF TGCAGCGTTGAAGCATCCGGGACCCCCGGTGGGGAGCAGTACTTC
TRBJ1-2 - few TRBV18 CASSPDNYGYTF TGTGCCAGCTCACCAGACAACTATGGCTACACCTTC
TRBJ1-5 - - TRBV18 CASSSLGISNQPQHF TGTGCCAGCTCCTCGTTGGGGATTAGCAATCAGCCCCAGCATTTT
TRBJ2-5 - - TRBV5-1 CASSPPGRQETQYF TGCGCCAGCAGCCCCCCGGGACGCCAAGAGACCCAGTACTTC
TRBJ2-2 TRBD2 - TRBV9 CASSPRGLAGAGTGELFF TGTGCCAGCAGCCCCCGGGGACTAGCGGGAGCCGGCACCGGGGAGCTGTTTTTT
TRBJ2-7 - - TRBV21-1 CASSKARGGYEQYF TGTGCCAGCAGCAAAGCTCGAGGGGGATACGAGCAGTACTTC
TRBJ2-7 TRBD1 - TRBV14 CASSQGQGPYEQYF TGTGCCAGCAGCCAAGGACAGGGTCCCTACGAGCAGTACTTC
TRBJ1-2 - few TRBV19 CASSIGPSGYTF TGTGCCAGTAGTATAGGTCCGTCCGGCTACACCTTC
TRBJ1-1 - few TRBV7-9 CASSLGAGRNTEAFF TGTGCCAGCAGCTTAGGGGCAGGTCGGAACACTGAAGCTTTCTTT
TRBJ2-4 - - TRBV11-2 CASSSLAKNIQYF TGTGCCAGCAGCTCCCTAGCCAAAAACATTCAGTACTTC
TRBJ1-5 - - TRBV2 CASSPPTSQPQHF TGTGCCAGCAGTCCCCCCACGTCTCAGCCCCAGCATTTT
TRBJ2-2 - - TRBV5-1 CASNPLGGRELFF TGCGCCAGCAACCCCCTGGGCGGAAGGGAGCTGTTTTTT
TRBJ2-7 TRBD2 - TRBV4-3 CASSQDAAGAVEQYF TGCGCCAGCAGCCAAGATGCAGCGGGAGCGGTCGAGCAGTACTTC